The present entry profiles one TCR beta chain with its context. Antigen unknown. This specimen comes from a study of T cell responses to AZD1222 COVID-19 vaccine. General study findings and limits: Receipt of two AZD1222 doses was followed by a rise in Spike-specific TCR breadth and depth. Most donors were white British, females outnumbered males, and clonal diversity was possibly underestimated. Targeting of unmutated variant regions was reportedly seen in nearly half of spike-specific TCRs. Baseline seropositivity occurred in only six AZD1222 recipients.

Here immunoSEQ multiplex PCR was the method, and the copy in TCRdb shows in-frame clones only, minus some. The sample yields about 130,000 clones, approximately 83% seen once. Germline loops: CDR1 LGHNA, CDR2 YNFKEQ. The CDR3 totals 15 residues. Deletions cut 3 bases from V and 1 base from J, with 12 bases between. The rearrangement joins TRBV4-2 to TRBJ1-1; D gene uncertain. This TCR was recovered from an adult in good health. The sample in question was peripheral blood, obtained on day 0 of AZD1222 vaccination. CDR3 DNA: TGTGCCAGCAGCCACCCCGGAGCCCCGAACACTGAAGCTTTCTTT. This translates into CASSHPGAPNTEAFF.